This T cell receptor (beta chain) was captured by sequencing in a study of T cell changes during pregnancy in multiple sclerosis. Generated by immunoSEQ multiplex PCR, the TCRdb table keeps only in-frame clones and is missing some. The repertoire includes tens of thousands of clones, about 94% of them detected once, and 0.35% sits in the top ten. This sequence originates from a female donor with multiple sclerosis, enrolled in a pregnancy study. The input for sequencing was CD4+ T cells from peripheral blood mononuclear cells, taken after pregnancy.

The CDR3 spells CASSAVGGSYEQYF. Written as DNA, the CDR3 is TGTGCCAGCAGCGCAGTTGGGGGGTCCTACGAGCAGTACTTC. The chain employs TRBV9 and TRBJ2-7; possible D gene TRBD2, 6 bases. This CDR3 contains 14 residues. Trimming took off 3 bases at V and 1 base at J, with 11 bases between the two ends. Germline V lookup: CDR1 SGDLS, CDR2 YYNGEE.